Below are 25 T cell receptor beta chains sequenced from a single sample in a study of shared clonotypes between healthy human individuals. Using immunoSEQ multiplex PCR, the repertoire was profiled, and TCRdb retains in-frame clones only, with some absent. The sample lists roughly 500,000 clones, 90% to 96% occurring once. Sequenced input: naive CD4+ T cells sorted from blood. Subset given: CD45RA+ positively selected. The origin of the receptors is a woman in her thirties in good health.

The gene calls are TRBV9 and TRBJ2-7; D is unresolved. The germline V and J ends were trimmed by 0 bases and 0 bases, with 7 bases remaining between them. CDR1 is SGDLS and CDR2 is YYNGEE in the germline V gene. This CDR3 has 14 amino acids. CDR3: CASSVGRSSYEQYF. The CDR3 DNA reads TGTGCCAGCAGCGTAGGCCGCAGCTCCTACGAGCAGTACTTC.

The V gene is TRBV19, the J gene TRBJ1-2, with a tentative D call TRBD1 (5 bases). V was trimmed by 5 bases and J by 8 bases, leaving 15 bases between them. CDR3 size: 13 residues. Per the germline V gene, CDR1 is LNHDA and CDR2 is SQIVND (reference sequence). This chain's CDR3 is CASSRGDLRGYTF. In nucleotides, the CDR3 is TGTGCCAGTAGTCGGGGGGACTTGAGAGGCTACACCTTC. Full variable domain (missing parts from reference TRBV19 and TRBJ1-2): DGGITQSPKYLFRKEGQNVTLSCEQNLNHDAMYWYRQDPGQGLRLIYYSQIVNDFQKGDIAEGYSVSREKKESFPLTVTSAQKNPTAFYLCASSRGDLRGYTFGSGTRLTVV.

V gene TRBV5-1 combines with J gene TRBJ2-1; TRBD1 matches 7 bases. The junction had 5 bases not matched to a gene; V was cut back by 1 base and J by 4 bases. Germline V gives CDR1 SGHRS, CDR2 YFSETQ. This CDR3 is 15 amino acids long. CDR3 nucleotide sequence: TGCGCCAGCAGCTTGCCCACAGGGGCATACAATGAGCAGTTCTTC. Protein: CASSLPTGAYNEQFF.

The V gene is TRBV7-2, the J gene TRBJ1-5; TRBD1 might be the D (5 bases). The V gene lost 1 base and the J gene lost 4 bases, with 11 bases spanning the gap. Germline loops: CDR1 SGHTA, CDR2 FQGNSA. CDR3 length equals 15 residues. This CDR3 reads CASSLEGLPNQPQHF. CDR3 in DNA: TGTGCCAGCAGCTTAGAGGGACTTCCGAATCAGCCCCAGCATTTT.

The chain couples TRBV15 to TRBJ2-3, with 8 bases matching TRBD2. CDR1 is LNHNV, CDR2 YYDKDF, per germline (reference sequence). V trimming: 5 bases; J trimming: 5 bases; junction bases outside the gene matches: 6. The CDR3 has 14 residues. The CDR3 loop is CATSQRGYGDTQYF. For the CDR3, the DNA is TGTGCCACCAGCCAGCGGGGGTACGGAGATACGCAGTATTTT.

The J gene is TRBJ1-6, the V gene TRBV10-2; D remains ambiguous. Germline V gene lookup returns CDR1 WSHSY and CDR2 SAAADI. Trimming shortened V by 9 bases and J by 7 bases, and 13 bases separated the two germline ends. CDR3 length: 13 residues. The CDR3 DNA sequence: TGCGCCAGTGCCGGGCCGAACAATTCACCCCTCCACTTT. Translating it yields CASAGPNNSPLHF.

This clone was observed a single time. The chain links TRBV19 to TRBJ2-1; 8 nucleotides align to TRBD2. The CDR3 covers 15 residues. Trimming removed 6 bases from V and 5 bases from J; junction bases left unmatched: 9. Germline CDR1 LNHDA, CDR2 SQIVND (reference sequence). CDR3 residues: CASRLAGGGDNEQFF. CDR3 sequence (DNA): TGTGCCAGTAGGCTAGCGGGTGGAGGGGACAATGAGCAGTTCTTC.

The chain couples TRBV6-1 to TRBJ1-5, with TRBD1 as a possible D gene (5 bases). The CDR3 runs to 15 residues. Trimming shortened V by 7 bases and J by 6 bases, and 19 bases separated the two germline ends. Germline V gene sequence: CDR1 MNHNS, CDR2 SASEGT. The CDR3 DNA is TGTGCCAGCATCGAAGGGGCGCGGATGAGTCAGCCCCAGCATTTT. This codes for CASIEGARMSQPQHF.

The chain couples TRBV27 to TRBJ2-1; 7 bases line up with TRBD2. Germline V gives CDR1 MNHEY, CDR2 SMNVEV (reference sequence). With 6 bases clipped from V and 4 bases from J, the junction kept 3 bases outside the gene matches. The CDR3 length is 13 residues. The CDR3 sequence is CASSGEGYNEQFF. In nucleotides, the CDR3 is TGTGCCAGCAGCGGGGAGGGGTACAATGAGCAGTTCTTC.

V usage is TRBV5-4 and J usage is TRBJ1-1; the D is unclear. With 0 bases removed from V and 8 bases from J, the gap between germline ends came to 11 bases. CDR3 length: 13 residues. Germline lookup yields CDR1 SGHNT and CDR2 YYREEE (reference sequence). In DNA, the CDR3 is TGTGCCAGCAGCTTGGTATCGGGGTCGGAAGCTTTCTTT. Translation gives CASSLVSGSEAFF.

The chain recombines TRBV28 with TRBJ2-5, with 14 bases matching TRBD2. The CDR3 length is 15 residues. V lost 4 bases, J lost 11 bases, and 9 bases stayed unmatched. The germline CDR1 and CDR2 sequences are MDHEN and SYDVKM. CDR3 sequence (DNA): TGTGCCAGCAGTTCTGGGACTAGCGGGAGTTGGGAGCAGTACTTC. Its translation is CASSSGTSGSWEQYF.

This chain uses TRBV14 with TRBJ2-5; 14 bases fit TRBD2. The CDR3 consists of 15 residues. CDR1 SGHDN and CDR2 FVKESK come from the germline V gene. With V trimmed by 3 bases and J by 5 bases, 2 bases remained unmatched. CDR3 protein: CASSQGLAGVETQYF. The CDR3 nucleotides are TGTGCCAGCAGCCAGGGACTAGCGGGAGTGGAGACCCAGTACTTC.

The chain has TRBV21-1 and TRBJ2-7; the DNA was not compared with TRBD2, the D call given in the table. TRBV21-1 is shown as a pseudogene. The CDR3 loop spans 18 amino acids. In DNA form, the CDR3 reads TGTGCCAGCAGCAAAGCTCCGGGTACTAGCGGGAGCTCCTACGAGCAGTACTTC. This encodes CASSKAPGTSGSSYEQYF.

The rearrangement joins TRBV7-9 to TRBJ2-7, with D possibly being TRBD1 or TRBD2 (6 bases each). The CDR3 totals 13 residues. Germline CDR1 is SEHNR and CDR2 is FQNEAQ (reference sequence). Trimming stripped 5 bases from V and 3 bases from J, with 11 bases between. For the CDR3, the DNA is TGTGCCAGCAGCCCCGAGGGGGGCTACGAGCAGTACTTC. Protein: CASSPEGGYEQYF.

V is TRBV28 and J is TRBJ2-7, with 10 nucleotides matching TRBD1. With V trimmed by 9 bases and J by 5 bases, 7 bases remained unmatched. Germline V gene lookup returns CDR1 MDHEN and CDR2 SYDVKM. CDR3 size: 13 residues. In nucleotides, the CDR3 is TGTGCCAGTAAGACAGGGGGCGGTGACGAGCAGTACTTC. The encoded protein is CASKTGGGDEQYF. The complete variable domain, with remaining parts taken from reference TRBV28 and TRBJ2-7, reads DVKVTQSSRYLVKRTGEKVFLECVQDMDHENMFWYRQDPGLGLRLIYFSYDVKMKEKGDIPEGYSVSREKKERFSLILESASTNQTSMYLCASKTGGGDEQYFGPGTRLTVT.

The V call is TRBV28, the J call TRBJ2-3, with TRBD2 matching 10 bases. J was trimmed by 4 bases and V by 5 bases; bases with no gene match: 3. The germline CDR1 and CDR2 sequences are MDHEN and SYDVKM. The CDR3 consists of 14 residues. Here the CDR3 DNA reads TGTGCCAGCAGTCGGACTAGCGGCCCAGATACGCAGTATTTT. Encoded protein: CASSRTSGPDTQYF.

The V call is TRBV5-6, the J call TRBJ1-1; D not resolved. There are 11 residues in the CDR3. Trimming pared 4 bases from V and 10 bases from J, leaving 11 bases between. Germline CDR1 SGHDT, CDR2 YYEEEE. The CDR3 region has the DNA TGTGCCAGCAGCCTCCGATGTCCAGCTTTCTTT. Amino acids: CASSLRCPAFF. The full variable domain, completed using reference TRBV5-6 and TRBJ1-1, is DAGVTQSPTHLIKTRGQQVTLRCSPKSGHDTVSWYQQALGQGPQFIFQYYEEEERQRGNFPDRFSGHQFPNYSSELNVNALLLGDSALYLCASSLRCPAFFGQGTRLTVV.

CDR3 sequence (DNA): TGTGCCAGCAGTGGGGACAGTTCGGAAGCTTTCTTT. This sequence encodes CASSGDSSEAFF. The rearrangement uses TRBV2 and TRBJ1-1; TRBD1 matches at 7 bases. This CDR3 spans 12 amino acids. Germline lookup yields CDR1 SNHLY and CDR2 FYNNEI. The junction had 4 bases not matched to a gene; V was cut back by 4 bases and J by 8 bases. Drawing the rest from reference TRBV2 and TRBJ1-1, the complete variable domain is EPEVTQTPSHQVTQMGQEVILRCVPISNHLYFYWYRQILGQKVEFLVSFYNNEISEKSEIFDDQFSVERPDGSNFTLKIRSTKLEDSAMYFCASSGDSSEAFFGQGTRLTVV.

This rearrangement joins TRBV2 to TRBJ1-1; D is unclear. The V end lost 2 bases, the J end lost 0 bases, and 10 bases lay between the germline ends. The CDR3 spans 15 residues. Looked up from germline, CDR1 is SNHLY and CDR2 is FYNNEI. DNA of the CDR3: TGTGCCAGCAGTGAACGTAAGGCTTTGAACACTGAAGCTTTCTTT. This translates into CASSERKALNTEAFF.

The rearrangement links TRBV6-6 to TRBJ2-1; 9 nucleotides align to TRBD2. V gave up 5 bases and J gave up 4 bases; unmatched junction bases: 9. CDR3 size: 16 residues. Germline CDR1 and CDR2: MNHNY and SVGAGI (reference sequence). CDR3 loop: CASSTQSSGMYNEQFF. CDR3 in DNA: TGTGCCAGCAGTACTCAATCTAGCGGGATGTACAATGAGCAGTTCTTC.

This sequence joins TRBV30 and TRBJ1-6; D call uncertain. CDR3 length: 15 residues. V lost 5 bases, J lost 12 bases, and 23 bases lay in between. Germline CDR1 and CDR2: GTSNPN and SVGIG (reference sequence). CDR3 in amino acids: CAWGMAGAPVLPLHF. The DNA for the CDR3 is TGTGCCTGGGGTATGGCAGGAGCCCCAGTGTTACCCCTCCACTTT. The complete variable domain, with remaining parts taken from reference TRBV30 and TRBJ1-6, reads SQTIHQWPATLVQPVGSPLSLECTVEGTSNPNLYWYRQAAGRGLQLLFYSVGIGQISSEVPQNLSASRPQDRQFILSSKKLLLSDSGFYLCAWGMAGAPVLPLHFGNGTRLTVT.

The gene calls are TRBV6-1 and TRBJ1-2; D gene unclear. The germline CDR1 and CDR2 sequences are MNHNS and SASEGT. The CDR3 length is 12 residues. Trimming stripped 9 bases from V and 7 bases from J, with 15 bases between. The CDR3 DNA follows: TGTGCCAGTGAGGTCGAGGTTCGTGGCTACACCTTC. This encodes CASEVEVRGYTF.

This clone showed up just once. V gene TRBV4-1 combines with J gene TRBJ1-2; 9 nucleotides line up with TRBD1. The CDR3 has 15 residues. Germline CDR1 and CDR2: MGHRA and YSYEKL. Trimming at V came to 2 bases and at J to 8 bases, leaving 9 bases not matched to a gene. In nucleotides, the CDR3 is TGCGCCAGCAGCCAACTCCACGGGACAGGGAGAGGCTACACCTTC. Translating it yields CASSQLHGTGRGYTF.

CDR3 DNA sequence: TGTGCCAGCAGTTATAACAGGGGGGTTATTCAGCCCCAGCATTTT. This translates into CASSYNRGVIQPQHF. The V and J genes are TRBV6-6 and TRBJ1-5, with TRBD1 matching 8 bases. The CDR3 totals 15 residues. The trim removed 3 bases at V and 6 bases at J, leaving 7 bases unmatched. Germline CDR1 is MNHNY and CDR2 is SVGAGI (reference sequence).

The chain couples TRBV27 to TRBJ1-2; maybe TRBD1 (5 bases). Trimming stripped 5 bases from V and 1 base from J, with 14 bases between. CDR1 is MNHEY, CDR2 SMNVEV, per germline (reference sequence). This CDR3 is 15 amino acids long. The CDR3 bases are TGTGCCAGCAGTCCCCAGACGGGGGTTAACTATGGCTACACCTTC. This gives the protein CASSPQTGVNYGYTF.